This TCR beta chain was recovered during a study of blood T cell repertoires in COVID-19. About the research overall: The origin of the acute and convalescent COVID-19 samples was the United States, Italy and Spain. PBMCs, B-cell-depleted T cells, or T cells were the source of the cDNA or gDNA that made up the material.

Only in-frame clones appear in the TCRdb table, and some are missing; sequencing was by immunoSEQ multiplex PCR. In the table there are 120,000 to 150,000 clones, 84% of which are singletons. Losses at the gene ends were 1 base for V and 5 bases for J; bases not matched to a gene: 6. The germline CDR1 and CDR2 sequences are SGDLS and YYNGEE. The CDR3 loop spans 16 amino acids. This sequence was found in a human donor in a cohort sampled during active COVID-19. The sequenced sample was peripheral blood. V and J are TRBV9 and TRBJ2-2; 9 bases fit TRBD1. The CDR3 loop is CASSVSAGTGTGELFF. The DNA of the CDR3 is TGTGCCAGCAGCGTATCGGCCGGGACAGGGACCGGGGAGCTGTTTTTT.